This paragraph covers one T cell receptor beta chain sequence. Antigen: not known. Sorting from PBMCs produced CD4+ and CD8+ T cells. It was cDNA, reverse transcribed from extracted RNA, that served as the sequencing template. Sequencing was performed with immunoSEQ multiplex PCR; in TCRdb, only in-frame clones are kept and a portion is missing. The data hold around 100,000 clones, with approximately 60% observed a single time. These data belong to a study of CD8+ T cells in alopecia areata. Whole-study results and caveats: Relative to mice, TCR sharing across patients was less clear, a difference possibly HLA-related. Scalp lesions, especially in alopecia totalis/universalis, had higher clonality than normal scalp. Sequenced scalp T cells also include alphabeta T cells resident in normal skin.

CDR1 and CDR2 (germline): SNHLY, FYNNEI. The CDR3 spans 15 residues. V trimming: 6 bases; J trimming: 3 bases; junction bases outside the gene matches: 7. Input material: CD4+ T cells sorted from blood. The V and J genes are TRBV2 and TRBJ2-1; 8 nucleotides match TRBD1. The sequence came from a human donor in good health. CDR3 in DNA: TGTGCCAGCAGGGAGACAGGGGCCAGCTACAATGAGCAGTTCTTC. Its protein product is CASRETGASYNEQFF.